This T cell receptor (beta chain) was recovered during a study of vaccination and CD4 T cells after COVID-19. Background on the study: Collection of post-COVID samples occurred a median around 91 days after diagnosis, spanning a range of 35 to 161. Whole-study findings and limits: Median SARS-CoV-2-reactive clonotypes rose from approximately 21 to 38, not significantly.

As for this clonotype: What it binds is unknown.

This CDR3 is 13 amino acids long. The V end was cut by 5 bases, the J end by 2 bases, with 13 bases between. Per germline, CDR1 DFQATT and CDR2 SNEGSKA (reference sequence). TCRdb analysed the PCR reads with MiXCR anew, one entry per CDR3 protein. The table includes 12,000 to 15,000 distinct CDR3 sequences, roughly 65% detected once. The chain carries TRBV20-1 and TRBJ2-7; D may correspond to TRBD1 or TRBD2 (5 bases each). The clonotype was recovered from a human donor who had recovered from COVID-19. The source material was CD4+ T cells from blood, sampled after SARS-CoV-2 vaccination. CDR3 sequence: CSAPRGRPYEQYF. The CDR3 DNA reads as TGCAGTGCTCCAAGGGGACGTCCCTACGAGCAGTACTTC.